This T cell receptor (beta chain) came from a study of radiation and T cells in renal cell carcinoma. Produced via immunoSEQ multiplex PCR; TCRdb's table is partial and in-frame only. This table holds 45,000 or so clones, 83% found once. On this clone: Its antigen is undetermined.

Broader study findings: From baseline, blood top tumor clonotypes peaked at 2 weeks post-radiation.

Per the germline V gene, CDR1 is SNHLY and CDR2 is FYNNEI. This CDR3 is built from 14 residues. After removal of 5 bases from V and 12 bases from J, the junction contained 10 bases not matched to a gene. Time point of the sample: baseline pretreatment blood. Treatment here: 15 Gy SBRT to primary tumor, nephrectomy 4 weeks later. This renal cell carcinoma was of the clear cell type. V and J are TRBV2 and TRBJ1-4, with 9 bases lining up with TRBD1. The sequenced sample was blood, obtained from a patient whose treatment included radiotherapy and nephrectomy. The TCR comes from a woman in her seventies with renal cell carcinoma. The CDR3 loop reads CASSRPGTGRELFF. The CDR3 coding sequence is TGTGCCAGCAGTCGTCCCGGGACAGGGCGGGAACTGTTTTTT.